A single T cell receptor (beta chain) is shown here with its context. Germline V gene lookup returns CDR1 SGHTA and CDR2 FQGNSA. V gave up 5 bases and J gave up 3 bases; unmatched junction bases: 11. There are 16 residues in the CDR3. The sample comes from a study of PD-1 blockade in classical Hodgkin lymphoma. Sample time point: newly diagnosed, previously untreated cHL patient sample. The protocol was immunoSEQ multiplex PCR, while the TCRdb copy is restricted to in-frame clones and leaves out a portion. The table includes around 30,000 clones, just over 90% detected once. This clonotype was sampled from a human donor with classical Hodgkin lymphoma. Sequencing was done on a sample of peripheral blood mononuclear cells (PBMCs). This chain links TRBV7-2 with TRBJ2-3, with 7 bases identical to TRBD2. CDR3 DNA sequence: TGTGCCAGCAGCCGGACCTCGGGGGGACTTACAGATACGCAGTATTTT. It codes for CASSRTSGGLTDTQYF.